One sample yielded the 12 T cell receptor beta chains listed below, sequenced in a study of blood T cells in healthy people across ages. Sample-barcoded 5' priming and a J-beta primer mix drove a second PCR of roughly 7 to 11 cycles. TCRdb reprocessed the 5' RACE reads with MiXCR, giving one entry per CDR3 protein. The sample yields 730,000 or so distinct CDR3 sequences, roughly two fifths seen once. Sequenced input: blood. The receptors derive from a man older than 75 in good health.

The chain recombines TRBV5-6 with TRBJ1-6; 10 nucleotides align to TRBD1. Germline loops: CDR1 SGHDT, CDR2 YYEEEE. CDR3 length: 15 amino acids. V dropped 4 bases and J dropped 8; count of bases not matched to a gene: 6. For the CDR3, the DNA is TGTGCCAGCAGCGCCCGGGACAGGGGCTATTCACCCCTCCACTTT. It encodes CASSARDRGYSPLHF.

This rearrangement joins TRBV30 to TRBJ2-1; D possibly corresponds to TRBD2 (5 bases). Trimming took 1 base from V and 4 from J, leaving 17 bases between them. The CDR3 has 16 amino acids. Germline assignment: CDR1 GTSNPN and CDR2 SVGIG (reference sequence). CDR3 in amino acids: CAWSGPGLLAYNEQFF. CDR3 in DNA: TGTGCCTGGAGTGGCCCAGGACTCCTAGCTTACAATGAGCAGTTCTTC.

This chain uses TRBV30 with TRBJ1-6, with 7 nucleotides matching TRBD1. The germline V gene has CDR1 GTSNPN and CDR2 SVGIG (reference sequence). Trimming removed 7 bases from V and 0 bases from J; junction bases left unmatched: 9. The CDR3 loop spans 16 amino acids. The CDR3 reads CASTKQGSSYNSPLHF. The CDR3 DNA reads as TGTGCCTCAACAAAACAGGGGAGCTCCTATAATTCACCCCTCCACTTT.

The V gene is TRBV2, the J gene TRBJ2-1; D is possibly TRBD1 or TRBD2 (7 bases each). Trimming stripped 5 bases from V and 10 bases from J, with 15 bases between. This CDR3 comprises 13 residues. Germline CDR1 reads SNHLY; CDR2 reads FYNNEI. This CDR3 reads CASSRRQGGEQFF. CDR3 sequence (DNA): TGTGCCAGCAGTAGACGACAGGGAGGGGAGCAGTTCTTC. Together with reference TRBV2 and TRBJ2-1, the CDR3 gives the full variable domain: EPEVTQTPSHQVTQMGQEVILRCVPISNHLYFYWYRQILGQKVEFLVSFYNNEISEKSEIFDDQFSVERPDGSNFTLKIRSTKLEDSAMYFCASSRRQGGEQFFGPGTRLTVL.

In its sample, this clonotype was seen many times. The rearrangement links TRBV10-3 to TRBJ2-3, with a weak D call TRBD2 (6 bases). The CDR3 has 15 amino acids. Trimming took off 6 bases at V and 0 bases at J, with 13 bases between the two ends. Germline V CDR1 and CDR2: ENHRY, SYGVKD. For the CDR3, the DNA is TGTGCCATCAGGAGGGACTCTGGTAGCACAGATACGCAGTATTTT. Protein: CAIRRDSGSTDTQYF.

This clonotype occurred a few times. The V call is TRBV12-3 or TRBV12-4, the J call TRBJ2-7; D unresolved. V was trimmed by 6 bases and J by 2 bases, leaving 17 bases between them. This CDR3 is 15 amino acids long. The CDR3 is CASRPSGPGAYEQYF. The CDR3 bases are TGTGCCAGCAGGCCCTCCGGGCCAGGCGCCTACGAGCAGTACTTC.

The chain has TRBV20-1 and TRBJ2-1; 10 nucleotides agree with TRBD2. The J call may be faulty, since TRBJ2-7 better matches the DNA end. The CDR3 sequence is 17 residues long. Germline V CDR1 and CDR2: DFQATT, SNEGSKA (reference sequence). CDR3 amino acids: CSAGGSGRPSHYNEQYF. The CDR3 nucleotides read TGCAGTGCAGGGGGTAGCGGGAGGCCATCCCATTACAATGAGCAGTACTTC.

As regards this clonotype: This may stem from a read error, because a much larger clone lies one nucleotide away. The rearrangement joins TRBV20-1 to TRBJ2-7; 7 bases are shared with TRBD2. V was pared by 4 bases and J by 6 bases, with 15 bases of the junction left unmatched. Germline V CDR1 and CDR2: DFQATT, SNEGSKA (reference sequence). This CDR3 has 15 amino acids. This chain's CDR3 is CSATGEGPRNCEQYF. The DNA for the CDR3 is TGCAGTGCTACGGGGGAGGGCCCCCGAAACTGCGAGCAGTACTTC.

This clonotype has only one observation. This chain joins TRBV7-9 and TRBJ1-2, with TRBD1 as a possible D gene (5 bases). V lost 1 base and J lost 2, with 17 bases in between. Germline-derived CDR1 and CDR2 are SEHNR and FQNEAQ (reference sequence). This CDR3 comprises 17 residues. As DNA, the CDR3 is TGTGCCAGCAGCTTAGGTGATGGTGGGCGACAGAACTATGGCTACACCTTC. It specifies CASSLGDGGRQNYGYTF.

This chain joins TRBV2 and TRBJ2-5; D unresolved. This CDR3 contains 14 residues. CDR1 is SNHLY, CDR2 FYNNEI, per germline. The germline V and J ends were trimmed by 4 bases and 1 base, with 10 bases remaining between them. The CDR3 reads CASSVVSTQETQYF. Written as DNA, the CDR3 is TGTGCCAGCAGTGTCGTGAGTACCCAAGAGACCCAGTACTTC. The whole variable domain, filled in from reference TRBV2 and TRBJ2-5, reads EPEVTQTPSHQVTQMGQEVILRCVPISNHLYFYWYRQILGQKVEFLVSFYNNEISEKSEIFDDQFSVERPDGSNFTLKIRSTKLEDSAMYFCASSVVSTQETQYFGPGTRLLVL.

The chain links TRBV4-2 to TRBJ1-2, with D hard to call. V was clipped by 0 bases and J by 9 bases, with 11 bases between them. Per germline, CDR1 LGHNA and CDR2 YNFKEQ. This CDR3 has 13 amino acids. CDR3 bases: TGTGCCAGCAGCCAAGAGGCCCCCCGCAGCTACACCTTC. Translating it yields CASSQEAPRSYTF.

This chain links TRBV2 with TRBJ1-1; no clear D. Germline CDR1 reads SNHLY; CDR2 reads FYNNEI. V was trimmed by 0 bases and J by 8 bases, leaving 13 bases between them. This CDR3 has 14 residues. Here the CDR3 reads CASSEAVTTAEAFF. DNA of the CDR3: TGTGCCAGCAGTGAAGCCGTCACAACAGCCGAAGCTTTCTTT.